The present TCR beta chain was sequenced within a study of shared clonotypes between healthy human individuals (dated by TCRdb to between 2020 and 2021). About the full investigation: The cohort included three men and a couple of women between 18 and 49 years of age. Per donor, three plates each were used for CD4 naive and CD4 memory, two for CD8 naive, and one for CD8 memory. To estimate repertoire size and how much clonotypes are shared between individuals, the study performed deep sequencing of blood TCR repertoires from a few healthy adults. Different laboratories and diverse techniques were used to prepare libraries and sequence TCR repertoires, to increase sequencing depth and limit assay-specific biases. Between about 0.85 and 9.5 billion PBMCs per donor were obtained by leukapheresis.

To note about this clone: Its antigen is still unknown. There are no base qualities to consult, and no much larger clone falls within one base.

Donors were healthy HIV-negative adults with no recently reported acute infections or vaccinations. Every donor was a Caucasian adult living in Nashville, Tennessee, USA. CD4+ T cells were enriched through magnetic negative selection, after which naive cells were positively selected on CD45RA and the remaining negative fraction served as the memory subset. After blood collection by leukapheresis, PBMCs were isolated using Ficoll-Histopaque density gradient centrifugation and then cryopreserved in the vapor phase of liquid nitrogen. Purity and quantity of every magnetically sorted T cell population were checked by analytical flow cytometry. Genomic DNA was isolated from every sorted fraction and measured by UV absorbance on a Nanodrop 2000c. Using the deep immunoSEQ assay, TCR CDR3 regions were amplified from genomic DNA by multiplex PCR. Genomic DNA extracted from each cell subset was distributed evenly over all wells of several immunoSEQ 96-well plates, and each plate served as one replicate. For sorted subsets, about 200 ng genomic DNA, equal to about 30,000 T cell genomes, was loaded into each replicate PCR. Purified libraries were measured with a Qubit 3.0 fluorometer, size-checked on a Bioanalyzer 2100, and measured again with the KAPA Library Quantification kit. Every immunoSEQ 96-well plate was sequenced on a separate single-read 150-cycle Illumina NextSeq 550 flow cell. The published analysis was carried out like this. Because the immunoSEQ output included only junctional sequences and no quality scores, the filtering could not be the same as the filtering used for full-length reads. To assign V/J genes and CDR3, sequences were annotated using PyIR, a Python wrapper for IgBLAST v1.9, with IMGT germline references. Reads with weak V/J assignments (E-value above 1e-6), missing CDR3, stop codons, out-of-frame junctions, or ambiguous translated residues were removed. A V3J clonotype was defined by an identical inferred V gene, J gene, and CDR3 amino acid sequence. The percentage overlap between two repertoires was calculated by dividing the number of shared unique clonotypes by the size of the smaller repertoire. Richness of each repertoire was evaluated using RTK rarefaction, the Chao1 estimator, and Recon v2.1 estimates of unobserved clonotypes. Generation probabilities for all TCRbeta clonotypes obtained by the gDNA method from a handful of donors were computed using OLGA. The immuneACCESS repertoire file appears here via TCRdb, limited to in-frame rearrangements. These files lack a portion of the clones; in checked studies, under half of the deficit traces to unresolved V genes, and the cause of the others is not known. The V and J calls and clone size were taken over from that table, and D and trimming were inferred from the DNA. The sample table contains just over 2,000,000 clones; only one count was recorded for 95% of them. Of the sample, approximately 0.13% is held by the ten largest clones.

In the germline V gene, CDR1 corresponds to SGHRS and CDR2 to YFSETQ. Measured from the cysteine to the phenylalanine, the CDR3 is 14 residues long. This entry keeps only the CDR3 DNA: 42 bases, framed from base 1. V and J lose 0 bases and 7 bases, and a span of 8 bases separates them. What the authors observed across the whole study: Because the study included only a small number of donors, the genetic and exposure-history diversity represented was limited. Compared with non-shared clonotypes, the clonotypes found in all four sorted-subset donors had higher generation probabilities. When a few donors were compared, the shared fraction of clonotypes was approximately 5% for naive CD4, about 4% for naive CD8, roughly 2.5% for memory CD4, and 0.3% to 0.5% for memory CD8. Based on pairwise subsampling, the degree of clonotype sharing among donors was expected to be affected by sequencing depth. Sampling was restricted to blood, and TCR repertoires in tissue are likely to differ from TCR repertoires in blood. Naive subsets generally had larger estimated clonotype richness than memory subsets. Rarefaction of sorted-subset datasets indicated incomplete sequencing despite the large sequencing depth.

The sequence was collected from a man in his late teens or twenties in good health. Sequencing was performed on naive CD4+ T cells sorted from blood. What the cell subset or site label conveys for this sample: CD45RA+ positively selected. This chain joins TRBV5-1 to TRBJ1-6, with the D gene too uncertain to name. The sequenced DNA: TGCGCCAGCAGCTTGGGCCCGGGGAATTCACCCCTCCACTTT. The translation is CASSLGPGNSPLHF.